One and the same sample provided the 13 T cell receptor beta chains below, sequenced in a study of regulatory T cells in long-lasting Graves disease. Construction of TCR beta libraries relied on iRepertoire HTBI primers and on Arm-PCR targeting CDR3 regions. Each CDR3 protein gets one entry after TCRdb re-called the multiplex PCR reads with MiXCR. The table lists roughly 400,000 distinct CDR3 sequences, less than 25% of them singletons. Time point noted: persistent/refractory GD, antithyroid drugs over 5 years with positive TRAb. PBMCs provided the RNA from which the TCR library was made. Material: peripheral blood mononuclear cells (PBMCs), obtained when the disease was refractory, from a patient treated with antithyroid drugs. The receptors shown here come from a female donor with Graves disease.

V gene TRBV9 combines with J gene TRBJ2-2; maybe TRBD2 (6 bases). CDR3 length: 14 residues. V lost 0 bases, J lost 5 bases, and 8 bases lay in between. Germline V gene lookup returns CDR1 SGDLS and CDR2 YYNGEE. Here the CDR3 reads CASSVAGETGELFF. In nucleotides, the CDR3 is TGTGCCAGCAGCGTAGCGGGGGAGACCGGGGAGCTGTTTTTT.

This clonotype was counted a few times. The chain employs TRBV29-1 and TRBJ1-3; TRBD1 might be the D (5 bases). V dropped 4 bases and J dropped 4 bases, with 20 bases sitting between them. Germline CDR1 SQVTM, CDR2 ANQGSEA. There are 16 residues in the CDR3. In DNA, the CDR3 is TGCAGCGTTGGGGATTGGGGGGGAAGAGTCGGAAACACCATATATTTT. Protein: CSVGDWGGRVGNTIYF.

The chain couples TRBV9 to TRBJ2-1; D remains unclear. Trimming left V 1 base short and J 10 bases short, with 9 bases between. The CDR3 spans 12 residues. The germline CDR1 and CDR2 sequences are SGDLS and YYNGEE. CDR3 sequence (DNA): TGTGCCAGCAGCGTAAACGATAGGGAGCAGTTCTTC. Protein: CASSVNDREQFF.

This clonotype has a count of ten or more. The V and J genes are TRBV28 and TRBJ2-7; weak D call: TRBD1 (6 bases). The V gene lost 5 bases and the J gene lost 0 bases, with 20 bases spanning the gap. The germline V gene has CDR1 MDHEN and CDR2 SYDVKM. CDR3 length equals 17 residues. The CDR3 protein is CASSPPRSGASSYEQYF. In nucleotides, the CDR3 is TGTGCCAGCAGTCCCCCAAGGTCAGGGGCAAGCTCCTACGAGCAGTACTTC.

This clonotype was recorded once. This sequence joins TRBV6-2 or TRBV6-3 and TRBJ1-4, with 8 bases identical to TRBD1. CDR1 is MNHEY and CDR2 is SVGEGT in the germline V gene. The CDR3 is 14 residues long. J gave up 8 bases and V 8 bases, and 10 bases lay outside the gene matches. CDR3 sequence reads: CASGAGGRGEKLFF. In DNA form, the CDR3 reads TGTGCCAGCGGGGCAGGGGGCAGAGGGGAAAAACTGTTTTTT.

In this sample, this clonotype turned up many times. CDR3 in amino acids: CASSLEGLADSYEQYF. The CDR3 DNA reads as TGTGCCAGCAGCTTAGAGGGACTAGCTGACTCCTACGAGCAGTACTTC. The genes are TRBV7-2 and TRBJ2-7, with 9 bases aligning to TRBD2. V shed 1 base and J 0 bases; nucleotides not matched to a gene: 4. This CDR3 is 16 amino acids long. The germline gives CDR1 SGHTA, CDR2 FQGNSA.

This clonotype has a count of ten or more. V usage is TRBV7-9 and J usage is TRBJ2-7; 9 nucleotides line up with TRBD1. V trimming: 4 bases; J trimming: 1 base; junction bases outside the gene matches: 11. Germline assignment: CDR1 SEHNR and CDR2 FQNEAQ (reference sequence). This CDR3 spans 17 amino acids. The CDR3 protein is CASSSINRGLQSYEQYF. CDR3 DNA: TGTGCCAGCAGCTCAATCAACAGGGGGCTGCAATCCTACGAGCAGTACTTC.

In this sample, this clonotype turned up many times. The genes are TRBV7-2 and TRBJ1-2; a weak D match, TRBD1 (5 bases). Trimming left V 1 base short and J 4 bases short, with 7 bases between. The CDR3 covers 13 residues. Looked up from germline, CDR1 is SGHTA and CDR2 is FQGNSA. The CDR3 coding sequence is TGTGCCAGCAGCTTAGGGGGGACCTATGGCTACACCTTC. This gives the protein CASSLGGTYGYTF.

Worth noting for this clonotype: The CDR3 carries no conserved terminal phenylalanine or tryptophan, so it likely arises from a read error. The chain joins TRBV18 to TRBJ1-1; D remains unclear. Germline V gene lookup returns CDR1 KGHSH and CDR2 LQKENI. This CDR3 contains 14 residues. Here the CDR3 DNA reads TGTGCCAGCCCACCACCGCACAGTTACACTGAAGCTTTCTCT. It specifies CASPPPHSYTEAFS.

The chain is built from TRBV3-1 and TRBJ1-1, with 7 bases identical to TRBD1. CDR3 size: 15 residues. Germline V gene data show CDR1 as LGHDT and CDR2 as YNNKEL (reference sequence). The ends lost 2 bases at V and 3 bases at J; junction bases unmatched: 6. CDR3 loop: CASSQHRGHDTEAFF. The CDR3 nucleotides read TGTGCCAGCAGCCAACACAGGGGCCATGACACTGAAGCTTTCTTT.

This clonotype was seen many times. V and J are TRBV24-1 and TRBJ2-5; 13 bases are a match to TRBD2. The V segment lost 4 bases and the J segment 4 bases; nucleotides outside the gene matches: 2. Germline V CDR1 and CDR2: KGHDR, SFDVKD. CDR3 length equals 15 residues. The CDR3 spells CATSDWTSGRETQYF. The CDR3 region has the DNA TGTGCCACCAGTGACTGGACTAGCGGGAGAGAGACCCAGTACTTC.

The rearrangement links TRBV29-1 to TRBJ2-3; 7 positions match TRBD2. The CDR3 sequence is 13 residues long. Germline CDR1 SQVTM, CDR2 ANQGSEA. V shed 7 bases and J 2 bases; nucleotides not matched to a gene: 6. The chain's CDR3 is CSETGLHTDTQYF. The CDR3 region has the DNA TGCAGCGAGACGGGACTACACACAGATACGCAGTATTTT.

This clonotype was seen a handful of times. The chain couples TRBV7-2 to TRBJ1-6, with TRBD1 matching over 10 bases. V was pared by 6 bases and J by 8 bases, with 10 bases of the junction left unmatched. CDR1 and CDR2 (germline): SGHTA, FQGNSA. The CDR3 consists of 16 residues. The CDR3 region is CASSPGGQGVHSPLHF. The CDR3 region has the DNA TGTGCCAGCAGTCCCGGAGGACAGGGGGTCCATTCACCCCTCCACTTT.